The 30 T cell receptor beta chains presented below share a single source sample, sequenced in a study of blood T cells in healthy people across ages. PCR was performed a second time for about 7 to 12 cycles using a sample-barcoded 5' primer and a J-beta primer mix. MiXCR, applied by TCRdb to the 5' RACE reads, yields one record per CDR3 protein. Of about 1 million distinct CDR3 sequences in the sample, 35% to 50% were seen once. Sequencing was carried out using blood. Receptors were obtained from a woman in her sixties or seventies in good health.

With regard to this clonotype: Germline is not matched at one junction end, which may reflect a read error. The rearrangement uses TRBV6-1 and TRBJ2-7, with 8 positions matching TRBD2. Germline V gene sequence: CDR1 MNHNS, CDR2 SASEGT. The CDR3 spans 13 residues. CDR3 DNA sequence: TGTGCCAGCAGTGTGCTAGCGGGCTACGGGCAGTACTTC. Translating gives CASSVLAGYGQYF.

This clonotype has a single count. In DNA form, the CDR3 reads TGTGCCAGCAGCCCTCCAGGCGGGGAGGCCTATGGCTACACCTTC. This sequence encodes CASSPPGGEAYGYTF. The rearrangement uses TRBV14 and TRBJ1-2; no firm D call. V shed 4 bases and J shed 4 bases, with 16 bases lying between them. This CDR3 has 15 residues. Germline loops: CDR1 SGHDN, CDR2 FVKESK.

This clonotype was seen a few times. The CDR3 region is CASSPGVWDSYYTEAFF. CDR3 coding DNA: TGTGCCAGCAGTCCCGGCGTTTGGGACAGTTACTACACTGAAGCTTTCTTT. The V gene is TRBV28, the J gene TRBJ1-1, with TRBD1 matching 7 bases. This CDR3 has 17 amino acids. Germline lookup yields CDR1 MDHEN and CDR2 SYDVKM. The V and J ends lost 5 bases and 3 bases, in that order; junction bases with no gene match: 15.

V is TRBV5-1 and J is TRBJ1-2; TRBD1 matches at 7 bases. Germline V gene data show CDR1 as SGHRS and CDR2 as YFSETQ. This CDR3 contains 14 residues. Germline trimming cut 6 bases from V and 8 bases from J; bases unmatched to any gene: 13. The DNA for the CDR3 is TGCGCCAGCAACGAAGCCGGGACAGCGACCGGCTACACCTTC. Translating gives CASNEAGTATGYTF. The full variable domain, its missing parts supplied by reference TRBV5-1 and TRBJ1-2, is KAGVTQTPRYLIKTRGQQVTLSCSPISGHRSVSWYQQTPGQGLQFLFEYFSETQRNKGNFPGRFSGRQFSNSRSEMNVSTLELGDSALYLCASNEAGTATGYTFGSGTRLTVV.

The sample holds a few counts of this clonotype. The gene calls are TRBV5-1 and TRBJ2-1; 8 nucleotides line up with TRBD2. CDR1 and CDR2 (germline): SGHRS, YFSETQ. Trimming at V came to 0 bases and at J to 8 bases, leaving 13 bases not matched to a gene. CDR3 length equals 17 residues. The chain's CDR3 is CASSLEGRSGSWDEQFF. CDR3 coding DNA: TGCGCCAGCAGCTTGGAGGGGAGAAGCGGGAGCTGGGATGAGCAGTTCTTC.

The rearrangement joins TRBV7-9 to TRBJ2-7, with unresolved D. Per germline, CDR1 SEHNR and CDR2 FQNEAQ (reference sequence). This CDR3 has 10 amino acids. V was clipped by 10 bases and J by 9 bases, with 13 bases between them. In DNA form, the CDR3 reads TGTGCCATCGACGTAGGCGTGCAGTACTTC. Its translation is CAIDVGVQYF.

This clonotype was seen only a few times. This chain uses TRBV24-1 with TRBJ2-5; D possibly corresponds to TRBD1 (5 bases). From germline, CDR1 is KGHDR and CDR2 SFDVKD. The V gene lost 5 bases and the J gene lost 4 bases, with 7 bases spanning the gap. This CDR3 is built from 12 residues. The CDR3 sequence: CATSVTGETQYF. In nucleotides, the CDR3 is TGTGCCACCAGTGTAACAGGAGAGACCCAGTACTTC.

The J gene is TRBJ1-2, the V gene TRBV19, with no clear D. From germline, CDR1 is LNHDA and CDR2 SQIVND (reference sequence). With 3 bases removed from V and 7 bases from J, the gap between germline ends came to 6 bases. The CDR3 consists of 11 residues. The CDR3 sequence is CASSIGAGYTF. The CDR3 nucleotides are TGTGCCAGTAGTATTGGTGCTGGCTACACCTTC.

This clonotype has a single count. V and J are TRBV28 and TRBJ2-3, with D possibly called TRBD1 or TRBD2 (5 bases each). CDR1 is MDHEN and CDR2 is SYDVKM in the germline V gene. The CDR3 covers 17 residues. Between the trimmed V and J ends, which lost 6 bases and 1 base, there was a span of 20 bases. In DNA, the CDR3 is TGTGCCAGCAGGAGCCGGGACCTCCCTGGGGGCACAGATACGCAGTATTTT. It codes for CASRSRDLPGGTDTQYF. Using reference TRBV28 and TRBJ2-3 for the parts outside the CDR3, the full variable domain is DVKVTQSSRYLVKRTGEKVFLECVQDMDHENMFWYRQDPGLGLRLIYFSYDVKMKEKGDIPEGYSVSREKKERFSLILESASTNQTSMYLCASRSRDLPGGTDTQYFGPGTRLTVL.

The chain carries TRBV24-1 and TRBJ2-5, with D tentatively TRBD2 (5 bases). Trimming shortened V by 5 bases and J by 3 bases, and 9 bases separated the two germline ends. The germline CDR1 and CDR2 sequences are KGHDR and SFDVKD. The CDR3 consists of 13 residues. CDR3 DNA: TGTGCCACCAGTGGGAGGTCCGAAGAGACCCAGTACTTC. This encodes CATSGRSEETQYF.

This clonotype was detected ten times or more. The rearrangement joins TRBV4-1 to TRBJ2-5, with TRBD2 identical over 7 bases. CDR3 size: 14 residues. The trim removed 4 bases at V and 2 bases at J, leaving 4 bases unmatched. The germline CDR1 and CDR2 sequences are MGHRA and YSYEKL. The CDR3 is CASSLPGLQETQYF. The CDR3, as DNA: TGCGCCAGCAGCCTCCCGGGACTACAAGAGACCCAGTACTTC.

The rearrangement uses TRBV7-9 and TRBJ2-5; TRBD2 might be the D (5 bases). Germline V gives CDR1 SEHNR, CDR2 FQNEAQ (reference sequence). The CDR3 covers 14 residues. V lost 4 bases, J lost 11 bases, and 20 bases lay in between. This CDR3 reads CASSYPGPGNEQYF. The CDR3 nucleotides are TGTGCCAGCAGCTACCCCGGTCCCGGGAATGAGCAGTACTTC.

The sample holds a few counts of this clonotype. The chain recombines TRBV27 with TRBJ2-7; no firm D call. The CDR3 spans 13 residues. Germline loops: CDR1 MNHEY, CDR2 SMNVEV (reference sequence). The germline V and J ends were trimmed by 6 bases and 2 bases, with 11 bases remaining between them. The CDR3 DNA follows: TGTGCCAGCAGATTCGGGTTAACCTACGAGCAGTACTTC. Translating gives CASRFGLTYEQYF.

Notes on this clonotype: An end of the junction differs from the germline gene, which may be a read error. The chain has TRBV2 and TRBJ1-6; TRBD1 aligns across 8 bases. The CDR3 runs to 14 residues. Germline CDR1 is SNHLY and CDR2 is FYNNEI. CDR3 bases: TGTGCCAGCAGCACACGGACAGGGCATTCACCCCCCCACTTT. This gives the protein CASSTRTGHSPPHF.

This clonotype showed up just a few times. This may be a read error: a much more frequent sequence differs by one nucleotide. Here the CDR3 DNA reads TGTGCCAGCAGGTTAGCGGGAGGGTACAATGAGCAGTTCTTC. Encoded protein: CASRLAGGYNEQFF. The V gene is TRBV12-3 or TRBV12-4, the J gene TRBJ2-1; 11 bases agree with TRBD2. The CDR3 loop spans 14 amino acids.

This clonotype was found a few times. CDR3 in amino acids: CASSPPPLTGREQYF. Written as DNA, the CDR3 is TGTGCCAGCAGCCCACCTCCTTTGACAGGTCGGGAGCAGTACTTC. The chain uses TRBV13 and TRBJ2-7; a weak D match, TRBD1 (6 bases). CDR3 length: 15 amino acids. The ends were cut back, 5 bases at V and 7 bases at J, with 21 bases in the middle. The germline V gene has CDR1 PRHDT and CDR2 FYEKMQ (reference sequence).

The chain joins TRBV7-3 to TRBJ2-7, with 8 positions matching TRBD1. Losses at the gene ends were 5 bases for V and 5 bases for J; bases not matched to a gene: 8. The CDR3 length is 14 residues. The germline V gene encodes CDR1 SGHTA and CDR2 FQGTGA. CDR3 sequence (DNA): TGTGCCAGCAGCCCCTTAGGACAGGGCGACGAGCAGTACTTC. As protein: CASSPLGQGDEQYF.

DNA of the CDR3: TGTGCCACCCTTCCGGGCTATCTAATCAATCAGCCCCAGCATTTT. Its protein is CATLPGYLINQPQHF. This chain joins TRBV6-2 or TRBV6-3 and TRBJ1-5; D uncertain. The CDR3 consists of 15 residues. Trimming took 10 bases from V and 3 from J, leaving 19 bases between them. Germline assignment: CDR1 MNHEY and CDR2 SVGEGT.

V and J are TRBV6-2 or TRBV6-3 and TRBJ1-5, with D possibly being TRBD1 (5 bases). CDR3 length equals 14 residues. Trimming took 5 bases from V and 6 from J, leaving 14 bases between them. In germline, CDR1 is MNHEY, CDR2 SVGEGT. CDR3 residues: CASSTPGGGQPQHF. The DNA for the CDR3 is TGTGCCAGCAGTACCCCGGGGGGTGGTCAGCCCCAGCATTTT.

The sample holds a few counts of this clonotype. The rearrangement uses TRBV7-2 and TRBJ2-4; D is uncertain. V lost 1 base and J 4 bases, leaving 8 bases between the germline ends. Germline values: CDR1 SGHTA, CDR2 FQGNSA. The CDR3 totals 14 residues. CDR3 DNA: TGTGCCAGCAGCTTAGTTGGCCAGAAAAACATTCAGTACTTC. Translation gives CASSLVGQKNIQYF. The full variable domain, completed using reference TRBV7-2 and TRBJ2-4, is GAGVSQSPSNKVTEKGKDVELRCDPISGHTALYWYRQSLGQGLEFLIYFQGNSAPDKSGLPSDRFSAERTGGSVSTLTIQRTQQEDSAVYLCASSLVGQKNIQYFGAGTRLSVL.

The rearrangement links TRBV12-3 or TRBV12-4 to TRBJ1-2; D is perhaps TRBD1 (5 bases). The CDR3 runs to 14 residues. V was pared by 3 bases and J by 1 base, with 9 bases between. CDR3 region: CASSLGGDNYGYTF. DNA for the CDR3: TGTGCCAGCAGTTTGGGGGGGGATAACTATGGCTACACCTTC.

The CDR3 bases are TGCAGTGCTAGAACGGGACTAGCGGGTGAGCAGTTCTTC. As protein: CSARTGLAGEQFF. The J gene is TRBJ2-1, the V gene TRBV20-1; 12 bases are a match to TRBD2. Germline lookup yields CDR1 DFQATT and CDR2 SNEGSKA (reference sequence). V gave up 2 bases and J gave up 9 bases; unmatched junction bases: 2. The length of the CDR3 is 13 residues.

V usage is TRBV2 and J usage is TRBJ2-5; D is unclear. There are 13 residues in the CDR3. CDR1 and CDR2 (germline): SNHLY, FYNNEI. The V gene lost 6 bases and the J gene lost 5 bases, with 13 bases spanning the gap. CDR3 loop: CASRGQPRETQYF. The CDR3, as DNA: TGTGCCAGCAGGGGCCAGCCAAGGGAGACCCAGTACTTC.

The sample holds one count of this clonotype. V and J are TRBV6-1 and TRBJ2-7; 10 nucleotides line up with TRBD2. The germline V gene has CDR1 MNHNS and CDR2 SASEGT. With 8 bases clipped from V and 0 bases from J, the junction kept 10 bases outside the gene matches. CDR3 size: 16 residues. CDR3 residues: CASYGTSEMISYEQYF. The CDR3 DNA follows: TGTGCCAGCTATGGGACTAGCGAGATGATCTCCTACGAGCAGTACTTC.

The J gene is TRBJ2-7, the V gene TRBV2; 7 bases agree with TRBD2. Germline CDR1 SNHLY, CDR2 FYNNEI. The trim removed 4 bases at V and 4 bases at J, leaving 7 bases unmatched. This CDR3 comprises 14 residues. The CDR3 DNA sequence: TGTGCCAGCAGTGGCCGCGTTAGCGGGTACGAGCAGTACTTC. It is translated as CASSGRVSGYEQYF.

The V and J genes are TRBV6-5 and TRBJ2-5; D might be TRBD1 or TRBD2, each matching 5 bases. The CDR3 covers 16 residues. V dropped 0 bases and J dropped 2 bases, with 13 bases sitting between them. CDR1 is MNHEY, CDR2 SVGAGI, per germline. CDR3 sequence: CASSYSSGHGQETQYF. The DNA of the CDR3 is TGTGCCAGCAGTTACTCGTCGGGGCATGGACAAGAGACCCAGTACTTC.

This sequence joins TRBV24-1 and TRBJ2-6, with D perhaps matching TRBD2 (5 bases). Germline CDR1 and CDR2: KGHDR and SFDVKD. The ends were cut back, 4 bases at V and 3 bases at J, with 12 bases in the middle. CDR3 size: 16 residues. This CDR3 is CATSEDGVNGANVLTF. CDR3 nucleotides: TGTGCCACCAGTGAGGACGGGGTGAATGGGGCCAACGTCCTGACTTTC.

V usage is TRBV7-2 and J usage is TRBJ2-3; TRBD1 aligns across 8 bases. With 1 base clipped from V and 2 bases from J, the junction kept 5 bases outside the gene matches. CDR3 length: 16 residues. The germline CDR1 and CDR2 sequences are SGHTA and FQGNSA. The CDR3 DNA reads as TGTGCCAGCAGCTTAGTTTGGGGACAGGCCACAGATACGCAGTATTTT. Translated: CASSLVWGQATDTQYF.

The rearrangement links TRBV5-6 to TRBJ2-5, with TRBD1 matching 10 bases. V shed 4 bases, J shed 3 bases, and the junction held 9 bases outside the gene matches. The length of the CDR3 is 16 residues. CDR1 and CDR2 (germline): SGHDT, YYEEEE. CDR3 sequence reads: CASSVIGTGVEETQYF. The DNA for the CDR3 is TGTGCCAGCAGCGTGATCGGGACAGGGGTGGAAGAGACCCAGTACTTC.

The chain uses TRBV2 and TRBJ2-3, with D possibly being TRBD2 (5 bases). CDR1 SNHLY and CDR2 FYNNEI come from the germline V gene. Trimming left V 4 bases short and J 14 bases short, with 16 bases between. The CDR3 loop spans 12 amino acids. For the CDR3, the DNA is TGTGCCAGCAGTGTTAGCGCCACTTTTGGGTATTTT. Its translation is CASSVSATFGYF. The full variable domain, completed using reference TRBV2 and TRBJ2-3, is EPEVTQTPSHQVTQMGQEVILRCVPISNHLYFYWYRQILGQKVEFLVSFYNNEISEKSEIFDDQFSVERPDGSNFTLKIRSTKLEDSAMYFCASSVSATFGYFGPGTRLTVL.